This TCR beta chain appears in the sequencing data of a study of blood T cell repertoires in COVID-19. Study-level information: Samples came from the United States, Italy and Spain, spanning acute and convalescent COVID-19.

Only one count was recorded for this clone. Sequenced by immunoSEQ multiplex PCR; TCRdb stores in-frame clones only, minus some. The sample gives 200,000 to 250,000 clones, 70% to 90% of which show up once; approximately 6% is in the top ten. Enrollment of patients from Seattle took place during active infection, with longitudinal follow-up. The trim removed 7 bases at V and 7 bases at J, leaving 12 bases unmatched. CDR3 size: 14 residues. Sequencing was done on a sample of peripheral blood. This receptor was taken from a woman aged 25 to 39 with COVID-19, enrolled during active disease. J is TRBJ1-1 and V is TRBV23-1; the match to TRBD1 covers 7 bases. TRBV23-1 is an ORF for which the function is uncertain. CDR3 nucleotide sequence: TGCGCCAGCATCTCACCCCGGGACAGCCGTGAAGCTTTCTTT. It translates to CASISPRDSREAFF.